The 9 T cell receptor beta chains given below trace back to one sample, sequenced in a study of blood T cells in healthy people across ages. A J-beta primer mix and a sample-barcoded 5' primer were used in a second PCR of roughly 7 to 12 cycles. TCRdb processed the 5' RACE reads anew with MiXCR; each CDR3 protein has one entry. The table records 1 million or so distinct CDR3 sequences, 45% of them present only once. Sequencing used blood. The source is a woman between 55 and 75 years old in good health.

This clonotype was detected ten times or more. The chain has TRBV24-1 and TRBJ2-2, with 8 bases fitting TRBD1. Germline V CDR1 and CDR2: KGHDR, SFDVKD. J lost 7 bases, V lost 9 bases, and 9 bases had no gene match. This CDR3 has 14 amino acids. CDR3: CATPGQGAIGELFF. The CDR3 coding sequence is TGTGCCACCCCCGGACAGGGAGCCATCGGGGAGCTGTTTTTT.

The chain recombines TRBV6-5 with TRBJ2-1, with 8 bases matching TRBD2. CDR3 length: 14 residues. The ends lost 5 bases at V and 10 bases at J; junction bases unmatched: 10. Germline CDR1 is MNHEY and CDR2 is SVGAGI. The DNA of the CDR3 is TGTGCCAGCAGTCAGGGGACTAGTTTTGGCGAGCAGTTCTTC. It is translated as CASSQGTSFGEQFF.

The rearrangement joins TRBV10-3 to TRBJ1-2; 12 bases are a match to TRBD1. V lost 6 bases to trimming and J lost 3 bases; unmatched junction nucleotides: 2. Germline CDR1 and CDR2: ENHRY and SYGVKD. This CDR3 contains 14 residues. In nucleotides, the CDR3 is TGTGCCATCAGGGGGACAGGGGGCTACTATGGCTACACCTTC. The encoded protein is CAIRGTGGYYGYTF.

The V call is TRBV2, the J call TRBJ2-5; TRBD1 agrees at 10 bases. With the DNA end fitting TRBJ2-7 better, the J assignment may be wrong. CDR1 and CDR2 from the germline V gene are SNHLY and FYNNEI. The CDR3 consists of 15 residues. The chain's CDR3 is CASSSPDRGRDEQYF. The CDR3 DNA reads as TGTGCCAGCAGCTCACCAGACAGGGGGCGGGACGAGCAGTACTTC.

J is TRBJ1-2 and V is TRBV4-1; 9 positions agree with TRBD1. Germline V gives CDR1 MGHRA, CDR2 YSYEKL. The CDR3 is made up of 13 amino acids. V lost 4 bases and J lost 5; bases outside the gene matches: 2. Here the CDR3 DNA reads TGCGCCAGCAGCCGGACAGGGGAATATGGCTACACCTTC. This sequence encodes CASSRTGEYGYTF.

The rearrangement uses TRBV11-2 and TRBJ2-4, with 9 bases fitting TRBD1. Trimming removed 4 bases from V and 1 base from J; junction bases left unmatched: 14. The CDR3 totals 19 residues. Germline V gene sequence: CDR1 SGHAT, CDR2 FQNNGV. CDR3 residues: CASSSDSIGTGSAKNIQYF. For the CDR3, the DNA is TGTGCCAGCAGCTCCGATTCGATTGGGACAGGGTCGGCCAAAAACATTCAGTACTTC. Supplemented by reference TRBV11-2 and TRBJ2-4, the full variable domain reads EAGVAQSPRYKIIEKRQSVAFWCNPISGHATLYWYQQILGQGPKLLIQFQNNGVVDDSQLPKDRFSAERLKGVDSTLKIQPAKLEDSAVYLCASSSDSIGTGSAKNIQYFGAGTRLSVL.

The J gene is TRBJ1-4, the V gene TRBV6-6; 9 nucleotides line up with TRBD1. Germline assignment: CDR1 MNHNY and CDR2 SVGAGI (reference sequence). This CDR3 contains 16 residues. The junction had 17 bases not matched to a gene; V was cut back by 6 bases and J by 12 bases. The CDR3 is CASRLTGGRRREELFF. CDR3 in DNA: TGTGCCAGCAGACTTACAGGGGGCCGCCGTCGTGAGGAACTGTTTTTT.

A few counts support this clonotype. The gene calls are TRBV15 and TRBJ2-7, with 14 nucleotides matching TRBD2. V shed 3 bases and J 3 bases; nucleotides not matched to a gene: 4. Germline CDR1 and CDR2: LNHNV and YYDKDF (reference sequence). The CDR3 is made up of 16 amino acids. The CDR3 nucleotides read TGTGCCACCAGCAGTCCGGGACTAGCGGGAGACTACGAGCAGTACTTC. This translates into CATSSPGLAGDYEQYF.

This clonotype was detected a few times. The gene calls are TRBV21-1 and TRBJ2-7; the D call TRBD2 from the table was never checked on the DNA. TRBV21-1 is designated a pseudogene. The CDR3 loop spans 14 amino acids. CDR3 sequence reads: CASSKRLGLRVQYF. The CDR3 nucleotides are TGTGCCAGCAGCAAGCGACTGGGCCTCCGGGTGCAGTACTTC.